The 5 T cell receptor beta chains below were found in one sample sequenced in a study of type 1 and type 2 diabetes patients. The PCR template was genomic DNA. Amplification of the beta chain CDR3 used 30 forward and 13 reverse multiplex primers. TCRdb reprocessed the multiplex PCR reads via MiXCR and lists one record per CDR3 protein. The data show fewer than 350,000 distinct CDR3 sequences, more than 40% seen once. The specimen sequenced was peripheral blood mononuclear cells (PBMCs). Source of these receptors: a man aged 18 to 30 with type 2 diabetes.

The chain employs TRBV12-3 or TRBV12-4 and TRBJ1-2; possible D gene TRBD1, 6 bases. This CDR3 contains 13 residues. Trimming shortened V by 6 bases and J by 4 bases, and 12 bases separated the two germline ends. Written as DNA, the CDR3 is TGTGCCAGCAGCCACACAGGGATCTATGGCTACACCTTC. It encodes CASSHTGIYGYTF.

The chain is built from TRBV5-1 and TRBJ2-5; D is unresolved. The CDR3 runs to 13 residues. CDR1 and CDR2 from the germline V gene are SGHRS and YFSETQ. The V end was cut by 1 base, the J end by 2 bases, with 6 bases between. The CDR3 is CASSLIEQETQYF. As DNA, the CDR3 is TGCGCCAGCAGCTTGATAGAGCAAGAGACCCAGTACTTC.

This clonotype was seen a handful of times. The gene calls are TRBV6-1 and TRBJ2-5, with 12 bases identical to TRBD2. Germline V lookup: CDR1 MNHNS, CDR2 SASEGT. The trim removed 3 bases at V and 6 bases at J, leaving 8 bases unmatched. The CDR3 length is 16 residues. As DNA, the CDR3 is TGTGCCAGCAGTGAGAAACCTAGCGGGGGGGCCAAGACCCAGTACTTC. Translating gives CASSEKPSGGAKTQYF.

This clonotype was counted a few times. The rearrangement links TRBV10-1 to TRBJ2-4; D remains unclear. Trimming cost V 1 base and J 3 bases, with 22 bases left between them. Germline CDR1 is WNHNN and CDR2 is SYGVQD (reference sequence). This CDR3 comprises 19 residues. The CDR3 region has the DNA TGCGCCAGCAGTGAGTGCCGGCAGGTGGTATCTAGGGACAAAAACATTCAGTACTTC. As protein: CASSECRQVVSRDKNIQYF.

The rearrangement uses TRBV30 and TRBJ1-1, with no clear D. CDR3 size: 12 residues. Per the germline V gene, CDR1 is GTSNPN and CDR2 is SVGIG (reference sequence). V lost 5 bases, J lost 5 bases, and 12 bases lay in between. CDR3: CAWAAGWTEAFF. The CDR3 DNA sequence: TGTGCCTGGGCAGCGGGATGGACTGAAGCTTTCTTT.